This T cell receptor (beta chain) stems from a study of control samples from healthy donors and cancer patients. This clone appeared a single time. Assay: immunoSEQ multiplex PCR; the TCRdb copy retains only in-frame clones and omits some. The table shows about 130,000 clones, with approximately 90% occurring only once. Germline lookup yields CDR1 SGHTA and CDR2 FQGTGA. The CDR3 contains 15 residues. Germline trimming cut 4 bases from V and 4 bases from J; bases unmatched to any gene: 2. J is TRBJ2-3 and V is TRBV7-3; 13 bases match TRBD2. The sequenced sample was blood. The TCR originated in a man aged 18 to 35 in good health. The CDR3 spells CASSWGLAGSDTQYF. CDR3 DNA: TGTGCCAGCAGCTGGGGACTAGCGGGATCAGATACGCAGTATTTT.